The sequence of this TCR beta chain was determined in a study of T cell repertoires in cytomegalovirus infection. TCRdb processed the reads anew with MiXCR; each CDR3 protein has one entry. This sample has approximately 500,000 distinct CDR3 sequences, with 15% to 20% found just once. The CDR3 covers 13 residues. Germline V lookup: CDR1 MNHEY, CDR2 SVGAGI. V was shortened by 5 bases and J by 5 bases, with 12 bases between the two germline ends. This TCR derives from a human donor in good health (CMV status not recorded). Some clones in this sample may be carry-over from other donors' samples. This chain uses TRBV6-5 with TRBJ1-1; the D gene is possibly TRBD1 (5 bases). The sequenced material came from CD8+ T cells from PBMCs. Here the CDR3 reads CASSPYEGTEAFF. Here the CDR3 DNA reads TGTGCCAGCAGTCCCTATGAGGGGACTGAAGCTTTCTTT.